This entry describes one T cell receptor (beta chain). The CDR3 has 16 amino acids. Unmatched junction bases numbered 4, after V lost 0 bases and J lost 1 base. From germline, CDR1 is MNHEY and CDR2 SMNVEV (reference sequence). Clones were read by immunoSEQ multiplex PCR, and TCRdb kept only the in-frame ones, dropping some. The sample holds over 95,000 clones; around 89% are singletons and the top ten take about 7.8%. This entry comes from a study of T cell responses to AZD1222 COVID-19 vaccine. Source: peripheral blood, taken on day 0 of AZD1222 vaccination. This clonotype originated in an adult in good health. The chain couples TRBV27 to TRBJ2-5; 8 bases map to TRBD1. The chain's CDR3 is CASSLSDRAPQETQYF. The CDR3 region has the DNA TGTGCCAGCAGTTTATCGGACAGGGCCCCCCAAGAGACCCAGTACTTC.